Below, one TCR beta chain is given with its context. From RNA, the CDR3 regions of TCR beta chains were amplified and sequenced. HTBI-primed first-round RT-PCR preceded second-round multiplex PCR. TCRdb fed the multiplex PCR reads into MiXCR, producing one record per CDR3 protein. The sample lists some 520,000 distinct CDR3 sequences; about an eighth were seen once. This sample is drawn from a study of Graves' ophthalmopathy and Graves' hyperthyroidism. This CDR3 spans 15 amino acids. The germline V and J ends were trimmed by 7 bases and 2 bases, with 15 bases remaining between them. Germline lookup yields CDR1 LNHDA and CDR2 SQIVND (reference sequence).

This receptor was identified in a woman under 40 with Graves' ophthalmopathy. The rearrangement uses TRBV19 and TRBJ1-5; D is ambiguous. Sequenced input: blood. CDR3 bases: TGTGCCAGTACCGCATCTCTAAGGGGCAATCAGCCCCAGCATTTT. Translated, it gives CASTASLRGNQPQHF.